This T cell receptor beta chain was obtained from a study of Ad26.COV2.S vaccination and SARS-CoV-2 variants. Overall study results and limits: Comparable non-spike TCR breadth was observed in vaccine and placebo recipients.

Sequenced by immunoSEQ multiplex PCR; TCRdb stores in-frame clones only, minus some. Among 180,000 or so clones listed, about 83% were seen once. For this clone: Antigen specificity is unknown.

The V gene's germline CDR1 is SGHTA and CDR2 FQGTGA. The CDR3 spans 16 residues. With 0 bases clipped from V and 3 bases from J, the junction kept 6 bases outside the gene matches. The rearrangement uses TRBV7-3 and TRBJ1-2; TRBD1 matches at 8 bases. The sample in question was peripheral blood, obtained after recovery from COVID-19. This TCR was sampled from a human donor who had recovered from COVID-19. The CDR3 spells CASSLTTGGSDYGYTF. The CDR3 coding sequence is TGTGCCAGCAGCTTAACTACAGGGGGGTCGGACTATGGCTACACCTTC.